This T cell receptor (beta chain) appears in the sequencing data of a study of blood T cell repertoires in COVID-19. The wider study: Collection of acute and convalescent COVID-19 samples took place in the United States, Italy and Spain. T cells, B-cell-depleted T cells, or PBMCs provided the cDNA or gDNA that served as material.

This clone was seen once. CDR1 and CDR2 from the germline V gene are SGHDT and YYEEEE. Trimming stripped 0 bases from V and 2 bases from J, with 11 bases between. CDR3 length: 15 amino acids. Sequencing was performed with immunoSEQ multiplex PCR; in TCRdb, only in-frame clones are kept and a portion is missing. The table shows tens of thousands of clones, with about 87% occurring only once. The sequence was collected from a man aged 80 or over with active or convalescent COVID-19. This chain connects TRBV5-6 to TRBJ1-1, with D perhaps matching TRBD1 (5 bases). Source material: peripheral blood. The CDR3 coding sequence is TGTGCCAGCAGCTTGGCCGGGGGGAGAAACACTGAAGCTTTCTTT. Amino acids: CASSLAGGRNTEAFF.